The sequence of this T cell receptor beta chain was determined in a study of neurological immune-mediated disorders (dated 2019 in TCRdb). About the full investigation: Among the 34 multiple sclerosis patients, relapsing-remitting MS was present in 31 and secondary progressive MS was present in 3. The study compared peripheral blood TCR-beta repertoires of HTLV-I-associated myelopathy (HAM/TSP) patients, multiple sclerosis patients and healthy controls using UMI-based sequencing. The roughly 110 TCR-beta libraries covered PBMC samples along with longitudinal samples, technical triplicates, and paired sorted CD4+ and CD8+ T-cell subsets. The cohort included around 70 subjects: some 14 with HAM/TSP, approximately 35 with multiple sclerosis, and approximately 20 healthy controls.

For CDR1 and CDR2, the germline V gene lists SGHVS and FNYEAQ. V is cut by 1 base and J by 1 base, and the space between the germline ends is 17 bases. The CDR3 holds 18 amino acids from the cysteine to the phenylalanine. The read is trimmed to its CDR3 DNA, 54 bases read in frame from base 1. For the unsorted PBMC libraries, 2 million PBMCs were stored in RNAlater at -80 degrees C until RNA extraction and were used to generate the libraries. The multiple sclerosis patients were enrolled in a US clinical protocol that evaluated disease progression with magnetic resonance imaging. Peripheral blood underwent Ficoll-Hypaque density gradient centrifugation to isolate PBMCs, which were then cryopreserved in liquid nitrogen. Summary of the overall study and its limitations: TCR clonal expansion was greatest in HAM/TSP patients and smallest in MS patients, who ranked below even healthy controls. No association of the MS cluster with clinical or MRI features was observed, and the need for larger cohorts was stated by the authors. In a phylogenetic analysis, the repertoires of 18 out of 34 MS patients fell into a single cluster of related CDR3 sequences, pointing to a possible signature at the repertoire level. Expanded clones from different subjects shared no identical CDR3 amino acid sequences, which suggests that TCR-beta repertoires were private in all groups.

cDNA was synthesized by template-switch 5'RACE using a primer carrying a 10-nucleotide random unique molecular identifier by which each TCR transcript was tagged. Every sequencing run yielded over 170 million TCR-beta sequences covering 15-18 subjects. The RNeasy kit was used to extract total RNA. TCR-beta VDJ regions were amplified with primers for the TCR constant region and the 5'RACE anchor, using the KAPA Real-time Library Amplification kit. A first PCR added sample indexes and Illumina adaptors, and a second PCR then raised library yield. After Ampure bead purification, the roughly 650 bp TCR product was size-selected on a 2% E-gel SizeSelection system. Before pooling, library quality was checked on a Bioanalyzer, concentration was measured with Qubit, and libraries were quantified with the Kapa Library Quantification kit. Paired-end 2 x 150 bp sequencing of the libraries was performed on an Illumina HiSeq 2500. To increase sequence diversity, roughly 24-31% phiX was spiked into each library pool. Regarding the original processing steps: The quality-filtered reads were processed with the UMI-based MiGEC pipeline, whose error correction step removed more than 90% of the raw TCR sequences. IMGT germline references were used for aligning VDJ genes, and each clonotype was defined as a unique CDR3 amino acid sequence together with its V-J genes. Clonal expansion, Shannon diversity, and CDR3 relatedness (CalcPairwiseDistances, ClusterSamples) were evaluated with VDJtools, and phylogenetic trees were built with CLCbio workbench. Expanded clones were defined as having at least 8 unique UMIs, based on coefficient-of-variation modelling across technical triplicates. TCRdb reran the public reads through fastp at Q25 and MiXCR, keeping productive beta chains. Rows are combined by CDR3 protein, so each entry shows the most common genes and DNA. These V and J calls derive from TCRdb rather than the authors' analysis. Within this sample are over 55,000 distinct CDR3 sequences, with under 3% of them counted one time only. Together, the top ten hold 3% of the sample.

This clonotype has ten or more counts. Which antigen it targets is not known. The sample holds no much larger clone one base away, and base qualities are not on file. The TCR sequence derives from a man aged 50-59 years with multiple sclerosis. The specimen was PBMCs. The sequence is built from TRBV7-6 and TRBJ2-1; no D segment can be confidently identified. The DNA reads TGTGCCAGCAGCTTAGAACCCCCAGTTCTGATGTCCTACAATGAGCAGTTCTTC. Its product reads: CASSLEPPVLMSYNEQFF.